The next 14 T cell receptor beta chains were all read from a single sample in a study of cytomegalovirus exposure and HLA in healthy donors. PCR amplification relied on 60 Vbeta primers (plus 13 Jbeta primers). Only in-frame clones appear in the TCRdb table, and some are missing; sequencing was by immunoSEQ multiplex PCR. In the table there are roughly 110,000 clones, just over 70% of which are singletons. Sequencing was carried out using PBMCs. All receptors come from a boy between 10 and 17 years old in good health and CMV-seronegative.

The rearrangement uses TRBV11-2 and TRBJ2-1, with D unresolved. Germline loops: CDR1 SGHAT, CDR2 FQNNGV. The CDR3 is 11 amino acids. Trimming left V 0 bases short and J 10 bases short, with 4 bases between. The CDR3 spells CASSLEREQFF. CDR3 nucleotides: TGTGCCAGCAGCTTAGAGCGGGAGCAGTTCTTC. Looking up the rest from reference TRBV11-2 and TRBJ2-1 gives the full variable domain: EAGVAQSPRYKIIEKRQSVAFWCNPISGHATLYWYQQILGQGPKLLIQFQNNGVVDDSQLPKDRFSAERLKGVDSTLKIQPAKLEDSAVYLCASSLEREQFFGPGTRLTVL.

This clone has more than one count but fewer than ten. J is TRBJ2-1 and V is TRBV7-8; 7 positions agree with TRBD2. CDR3 size: 15 residues. CDR1 is SGHVS and CDR2 is FQNEAQ in the germline V gene. The V gene end was trimmed by 1 base and the J gene end by 6 bases; junction bases not matched to a gene: 6. CDR3 residues: CASSLVGGPRNEQFF. The CDR3 nucleotides read TGTGCCAGCAGCTTAGTGGGAGGGCCACGCAATGAGCAGTTCTTC.

This chain joins TRBV5-4 and TRBJ2-7, with D uncertain. The CDR3 has 13 residues. Germline loops: CDR1 SGHNT, CDR2 YYREEE (reference sequence). Between the trimmed V and J ends, which lost 4 bases and 6 bases, there was a span of 14 bases. Here the CDR3 reads CASSDLFTGEQYF. For the CDR3, the DNA is TGTGCCAGCAGCGATTTATTCACGGGCGAGCAGTACTTC.

V gene TRBV5-1 combines with J gene TRBJ2-7; 9 nucleotides match TRBD1. Germline V gene sequence: CDR1 SGHRS, CDR2 YFSETQ. The CDR3 loop spans 16 amino acids. V was pared by 4 bases and J by 0 bases, with 8 bases of the junction left unmatched. DNA for the CDR3: TGCGCCAGCAGCCTACTCACAGGGGGCAGCTCCTACGAGCAGTACTTC. Encoded protein: CASSLLTGGSSYEQYF.

The chain uses TRBV4-1 and TRBJ1-5; 9 bases are shared with TRBD1. V was pared by 0 bases and J by 3 bases, with 9 bases of the junction left unmatched. CDR1 is MGHRA, CDR2 YSYEKL, per germline. The CDR3 runs to 18 residues. The CDR3 loop is CASSQDGDRAGPNQPQHF. In DNA, the CDR3 is TGCGCCAGCAGCCAAGACGGGGACAGGGCGGGGCCCAATCAGCCCCAGCATTTT.

V gene TRBV28 combines with J gene TRBJ1-2; TRBD1 aligns across 7 bases. CDR3 length: 13 residues. Germline CDR1 and CDR2: MDHEN and SYDVKM. J gave up 2 bases and V 6 bases, and 3 bases lay outside the gene matches. The CDR3 region is CASRGRGNYGYTF. As DNA, the CDR3 is TGTGCCAGCAGGGGCAGGGGGAACTATGGCTACACCTTC.

This rearrangement joins TRBV27 to TRBJ1-5; TRBD1 aligns across 8 bases. The CDR3 is 16 residues long. V dropped 5 bases and J dropped 0; count of bases not matched to a gene: 6. Germline lookup yields CDR1 MNHEY and CDR2 SMNVEV (reference sequence). CDR3 protein: CASSPRGPYSNQPQHF. The CDR3 bases are TGTGCCAGCAGTCCCAGGGGGCCATATAGCAATCAGCCCCAGCATTTT.

This chain uses TRBV27 with TRBJ2-3, with 9 bases that match TRBD2. The junction had 8 bases not matched to a gene; V was cut back by 4 bases and J by 6 bases. CDR3 length equals 15 residues. Germline V CDR1 and CDR2: MNHEY, SMNVEV (reference sequence). This CDR3 is CASSSAGGPTDTQYF. CDR3 nucleotides: TGTGCCAGCAGTTCAGCGGGAGGTCCCACGGATACGCAGTATTTT.

This clone was counted a single time. The V and J genes are TRBV7-6 and TRBJ1-5; no firm D call. Trimming removed 1 base from V and 1 base from J, with 14 bases in between. Germline values: CDR1 SGHVS, CDR2 FNYEAQ. This CDR3 has 17 amino acids. CDR3 sequence: CASSLEAERWSNQPQHF. The CDR3, as DNA: TGTGCCAGCAGCTTAGAAGCAGAGAGGTGGAGCAATCAGCCCCAGCATTTT.

V usage is TRBV28 and J usage is TRBJ2-3, with D perhaps TRBD2 (6 bases). The CDR3 has 14 residues. With 5 bases removed from V and 8 bases from J, the gap between germline ends came to 17 bases. The germline V gene has CDR1 MDHEN and CDR2 SYDVKM. The CDR3 spells CASSPEGLTGTQYF. The DNA for the CDR3 is TGTGCCAGCAGTCCGGAGGGTTTGACGGGTACGCAGTATTTT.

The chain links TRBV7-2 to TRBJ1-4; D is perhaps TRBD1 (6 bases). Germline V gives CDR1 SGHTA, CDR2 FQGNSA. V dropped 5 bases and J dropped 7 bases, with 14 bases sitting between them. The CDR3 runs 14 residues. The CDR3 sequence: CASSLGGGGEKLFF. Written as DNA, the CDR3 is TGTGCCAGCAGCCTGGGGGGAGGGGGTGAAAAACTGTTTTTT.

This clone was counted only a few times. This chain links TRBV5-6 with TRBJ2-7; 8 bases align to TRBD2. The CDR3 totals 16 residues. Germline trimming cut 4 bases from V and 0 bases from J; bases unmatched to any gene: 9. The germline CDR1 and CDR2 sequences are SGHDT and YYEEEE. CDR3 in DNA: TGTGCCAGCAGCCCCGATCGGGGGGGCAGCTCCTACGAGCAGTACTTC. Translated: CASSPDRGGSSYEQYF.

The CDR3 protein is CASGYSGNTGNTIYF. Here the CDR3 DNA reads TGTGCCAGCGGATACTCAGGGAACACTGGAAACACCATATATTTT. This chain links TRBV27 with TRBJ1-3; D perhaps matches TRBD1 (5 bases). Trimming cost V 8 bases and J 2 bases, with 16 bases left between them. Germline lookup yields CDR1 MNHEY and CDR2 SMNVEV (reference sequence). CDR3 length: 15 amino acids.

The genes are TRBV13 and TRBJ1-2, with 7 bases that match TRBD1. CDR1 is PRHDT, CDR2 FYEKMQ, per germline (reference sequence). V was clipped by 6 bases and J by 4 bases; unmatched bases: 8. This CDR3 has 14 amino acids. Here the CDR3 reads CASSTLQGLYGYTF. In DNA form, the CDR3 reads TGTGCCAGCAGTACTCTACAGGGGCTCTATGGCTACACCTTC. Full variable domain (outside the CDR3, taken from reference TRBV13 and TRBJ1-2): AAGVIQSPRHLIKEKRETATLKCYPIPRHDTVYWYQQGPGQDPQFLISFYEKMQSDKGSIPDRFSAQQFSDYHSELNMSSLELGDSALYFCASSTLQGLYGYTFGSGTRLTVV.